The 15 T cell receptor beta chains in this list originate from one sample, sequenced in a study of CD8+CD57+ T cells in acquired aplastic anemia. The TCR beta profiling, which covered VDJ combination and CDR3 sequence, was carried out using genomic DNA as the template. TCRdb reprocessed the reads via MiXCR and lists one record per CDR3 protein. The sample includes hundreds of thousands of distinct CDR3 sequences, around 30% of them seen just once. Those patients picked for sequencing had displayed CD8+CD57+ cell expansion on flow cytometry. The specimen was sorted CD4+, CD8+, or CD8+CD57+ T cells (not recorded which) from PBMCs. The receptors here all came from a human donor with aplastic anemia.

Only a few counts were recorded for this clonotype. The chain employs TRBV4-3 and TRBJ1-6, with 7 positions matching TRBD1. This CDR3 is built from 17 residues. Per germline, CDR1 LGHNA and CDR2 YSLEER. Losses at the gene ends were 0 bases for V and 0 bases for J; bases not matched to a gene: 2. CDR3 nucleotides: TGCGCCAGCAGCCAAGAAGCAGGGGGCTCCTATAATTCACCCCTCCACTTT. As protein: CASSQEAGGSYNSPLHF.

This clonotype was detected ten times or more. The chain combines TRBV19 with TRBJ2-7; D not certain. The CDR3 is made up of 12 amino acids. From germline, CDR1 is LNHDA and CDR2 SQIVND (reference sequence). Trimming took 1 base from V and 9 from J, leaving 10 bases between them. CDR3 loop: CASSIGSSGQYF. Written as DNA, the CDR3 is TGTGCCAGTAGTATAGGAAGTAGTGGGCAGTACTTC.

The CDR3 protein is CASSLPGLASYEQYF. The CDR3 nucleotides are TGTGCCAGCAGCTTGCCGGGACTAGCATCCTACGAGCAGTACTTC. The chain recombines TRBV5-6 with TRBJ2-7; 9 nucleotides line up with TRBD2. The CDR3 consists of 15 residues. The junction had 3 bases not matched to a gene; V was cut back by 1 base and J by 1 base. CDR1 and CDR2 (germline): SGHDT, YYEEEE.

This clonotype was seen repeatedly, ten times or more. The V and J genes are TRBV20-1 and TRBJ2-7, with a tentative D call TRBD1 (5 bases). Per the germline V gene, CDR1 is DFQATT and CDR2 is SNEGSKA (reference sequence). V dropped 3 bases and J dropped 6 bases, with 12 bases sitting between them. The CDR3 has 12 amino acids. CDR3 in amino acids: CSASSGSSEQYF. In DNA form, the CDR3 reads TGCAGTGCTAGTTCAGGGTCGAGCGAGCAGTACTTC.

This chain uses TRBV12-5 with TRBJ2-2; either TRBD1 or TRBD2 may fit D (5 bases each). Germline V gives CDR1 LGHNT, CDR2 FRNRAP. V was clipped by 10 bases and J by 6 bases, with 12 bases between them. The CDR3 is 12 amino acids. CDR3: CATGTGSGELFF. Written as DNA, the CDR3 is TGTGCTACGGGGACGGGGTCCGGGGAGCTGTTTTTT.

Written as DNA, the CDR3 is TGTGCCAGCAGCCAAGGGGTATACGACTTACGCTTGGATACGCAGTATTTT. Translated: CASSQGVYDLRLDTQYF. This chain connects TRBV14 to TRBJ2-3; D remains ambiguous. V lost 1 base and J lost 6, with 20 bases in between. From germline, CDR1 is SGHDN and CDR2 FVKESK. This CDR3 comprises 17 residues.

This clonotype was detected ten times or more. This sequence joins TRBV7-9 and TRBJ2-7, with D perhaps TRBD2 (5 bases). V was pared by 5 bases and J by 5 bases, with 19 bases between. This CDR3 comprises 15 residues. Germline V gene sequence: CDR1 SEHNR, CDR2 FQNEAQ (reference sequence). The chain's CDR3 is CASSPPGLSVHEQYF. The CDR3 region has the DNA TGTGCCAGCAGCCCCCCAGGACTGTCAGTCCACGAGCAGTACTTC.

This clonotype came up a few times. Written as DNA, the CDR3 is TGTGCCAGCAGCGTAGCCACGGGACAGTACACCGGGGAGCTGTTTTTT. Amino acid sequence: CASSVATGQYTGELFF. V and J are TRBV9 and TRBJ2-2, with 7 positions matching TRBD1. The CDR3 spans 16 residues. Germline CDR1 SGDLS, CDR2 YYNGEE. V lost 0 bases to trimming and J lost 3 bases; unmatched junction nucleotides: 5.

The V and J genes are TRBV7-9 and TRBJ1-1, with 8 bases identical to TRBD1. Germline V CDR1 and CDR2: SEHNR, FQNEAQ (reference sequence). CDR3 size: 15 residues. The V and J ends lost 4 bases and 1 base, in that order; junction bases with no gene match: 5. The CDR3 region is CASSSTGTGNTEAFF. The CDR3 nucleotides are TGTGCCAGCAGCTCGACCGGGACAGGGAACACTGAAGCTTTCTTT.

To note about this clonotype: Just one base apart from a much larger clone, this may be a read error. The chain joins TRBV10-2 to TRBJ2-5; TRBD1 matches 7 bases. Germline V CDR1 and CDR2: WSHSY, SAAADI. The CDR3 contains 15 residues. After removal of 3 bases from V and 4 bases from J, the junction contained 8 bases not matched to a gene. CDR3 in DNA: TGCGCCAGCAGTGAACAGGGGATGGATAGAGAGACCCAGTACTTC. This encodes CASSEQGMDRETQYF.

The sample holds one count of this clonotype. The CDR3 region has the DNA TGTGCCAGCAGCCTGTTGGGGGCTGATTCACCCCTCCACTTT. The encoded protein is CASSLLGADSPLHF. V gene TRBV7-8 combines with J gene TRBJ1-6, with D possibly being TRBD1 (6 bases). V was cut by 5 bases and J by 8 bases, with 13 bases left in between. Germline loops: CDR1 SGHVS, CDR2 FQNEAQ. The CDR3 loop spans 14 amino acids.

This sequence joins TRBV5-1 and TRBJ1-3; 8 bases are shared with TRBD1. This CDR3 contains 15 residues. Germline CDR1 SGHRS, CDR2 YFSETQ. With 4 bases clipped from V and 0 bases from J, the junction kept 3 bases outside the gene matches. CDR3 DNA: TGCGCCAGCAGCGCAGGGGGCCCCTCTGGAAACACCATATATTTT. Residues: CASSAGGPSGNTIYF.

This clonotype was counted ten times or more. The chain couples TRBV2 to TRBJ2-2; the match to TRBD1 covers 8 bases. CDR3 length equals 15 residues. V lost 6 bases, J lost 2 bases, and 5 bases stayed unmatched. Germline CDR1 and CDR2: SNHLY and FYNNEI. The CDR3 protein is CASSPGQANTGELFF. For the CDR3, the DNA is TGTGCCAGCAGCCCGGGACAGGCCAACACCGGGGAGCTGTTTTTT.

This chain uses TRBV25-1 with TRBJ1-4, with D tentatively TRBD1 (5 bases). From germline, CDR1 is MGHDK and CDR2 SYGVNS. Trimming removed 3 bases from V and 2 bases from J, with 19 bases in between. The CDR3 has 18 residues. This chain's CDR3 is CASSDPAEGDRTNEKLFF. CDR3 coding DNA: TGTGCCAGCAGTGATCCTGCTGAAGGGGACCGGACTAATGAAAAACTGTTTTTT.

This clonotype was seen a few times. The V gene is TRBV12-3 or TRBV12-4, the J gene TRBJ2-5, with a possible D match to TRBD1 (6 bases). The V end was cut by 6 bases, the J end by 2 bases, with 13 bases between. The CDR3 is 14 residues long. The chain's CDR3 is CASRPGHTQETQYF. The CDR3 DNA reads as TGTGCCAGCAGGCCGGGACATACACAAGAGACCCAGTACTTC.